The rows below give T cell receptor beta chains drawn from one sample of a study of blood T cell repertoires in COVID-19. Repertoires were generated with immunoSEQ multiplex PCR, while TCRdb's copy carries only in-frame clones and drops some. The profile covers 200,000 to 250,000 clones, with over 80% appearing a single time and about 2% taken by the ten largest. The material sequenced was peripheral blood. The receptor source for this set is a man younger than 40 who had recovered from COVID-19. Both conserved end residues are part of each CDR3. A D gene is named only where the DNA matches it firmly. Size values are once, few and many counts, or a class for expanded clones, and some rows have none.

>NA|13|NA|TRBJ1-1|TRBV7-9
CASSYPRQAEAFF
TGTGCCAGCAGCTACCCACGACAGGCTGAAGCTTTCTTT
>NA|14|NA|TRBJ1-6|TRBV7-2
CASSLDGGNSPLHF
TGTGCCAGCAGCTTAGACGGAGGTAATTCACCCCTCCACTTT
>NA|13|NA|TRBJ1-2|TRBV6-5
CASEIAGAYGYTF
TGTGCCAGCGAAATCGCAGGGGCATATGGCTACACCTTC
>NA|15|NA|TRBJ1-1|TRBV28
CASSSSKEAQSEAFF
TGTGCCAGCAGTTCCTCAAAGGAGGCCCAGTCCGAAGCTTTCTTT
>NA|14|NA|TRBJ1-4|TRBV28
CASTLTGNNGKLFF
TGTGCCAGCACCCTCACGGGGAACAACGGAAAACTGTTTTTT
>TRBD1|15|once|TRBJ2-3|TRBV2
CASYGAGQGTDTQYF
TGTGCCAGCTACGGGGCGGGACAGGGCACAGATACGCAGTATTTT
>TRBD1|13|NA|TRBJ1-3|TRBV28
CASSSDRTGSIYF
TGTGCCAGCAGCTCAGACAGGACAGGGAGCATATATTTT
>NA|13|NA|TRBJ1-1|TRBV9
CASSATMNTEAFF
TGTGCCAGCAGCGCTACGATGAACACTGAAGCTTTCTTT
>NA|13|NA|TRBJ1-1|TRBV14
CASSPHLNTEAFF
TGTGCCAGCAGCCCACACCTGAACACTGAAGCTTTCTTT
>TRBD1|16|NA|TRBJ2-5|TRBV18
CASSPVGDRGRETQYF
TGTGCCAGCTCACCGGTTGGGGACAGGGGGCGAGAGACCCAGTACTTC
>NA|15|NA|TRBJ2-5|TRBV15
CATSRRDIGGETQYF
TGTGCCACCAGCAGGCGAGACATCGGAGGGGAGACCCAGTACTTC
>TRBD1|15|NA|TRBJ1-2|TRBV6-1
CASSEVGQAFYGYTF
TGTGCCAGCAGTGAAGTTGGACAGGCTTTCTATGGCTACACCTTC
>NA|15|NA|TRBJ1-2|TRBV2
CASSTGTPRDYGYTF
TGTGCCAGCAGTACCGGGACACCAAGGGACTATGGCTACACCTTC
>TRBD1|13|NA|TRBJ2-4|TRBV19
CASRFQGANIQYF
TGTGCCAGTAGATTTCAGGGGGCCAACATTCAGTACTTC
>TRBD2|18|few|TRBJ2-7|TRBV13
CASSKRLAGGPIIYEQYF
TGTGCCAGCAGCAAACGACTAGCGGGGGGCCCTATAATCTACGAGCAGTACTTC
>TRBD2|14|NA|TRBJ2-3|TRBV5-1
CASSRDYRPDTQYF
TGCGCCAGCAGCCGGGACTATCGGCCAGATACGCAGTATTTT
>NA|15|NA|TRBJ1-1|TRBV3-1/TRBV3-2
CASSPEHFGGAEAFF
TGTGCCAGCAGCCCCGAACATTTCGGGGGGGCCGAAGCTTTCTTT
>NA|14|NA|TRBJ2-1|TRBV10-3
CAISESNRMNEQFF
TGTGCCATCAGTGAGTCGAACAGGATGAATGAGCAGTTCTTC
>TRBD2|15|NA|TRBJ2-5|TRBV2
CASSGTSGLGETQYF
TGTGCCAGCAGTGGGACTAGCGGTCTGGGGGAGACCCAGTACTTC
>NA|13|NA|TRBJ2-3|TRBV29-1
CSVVGGATDTQYF
TGCAGCGTTGTTGGGGGGGCCACAGATACGCAGTATTTT
>NA|17|NA|TRBJ1-1|TRBV6-1
CASSGWLAGSEGTEAFF
TGTGCCAGCAGTGGTTGGTTGGCAGGCTCGGAAGGCACTGAAGCTTTCTTT
>TRBD1|13|NA|TRBJ2-5|TRBV10-1
CASSEGQKETQYF
TGCGCCAGCTCCGAGGGACAGAAGGAGACCCAGTACTTC
>NA|15|NA|TRBJ2-2|TRBV29-1
CSVSLGQGNTGELFF
TGCAGCGTGAGCTTAGGGCAGGGGAACACCGGGGAGCTGTTTTTT
>NA|13|NA|TRBJ1-3|TRBV28
CASSSGDGNTIYF
TGTGCCAGCAGTTCTGGAGACGGAAACACCATATATTTT
>NA|15|NA|TRBJ1-2|TRBV3-1/TRBV3-2
CASSPRGGEGYGYTF
TGTGCCAGCAGCCCACGGGGAGGGGAGGGATATGGCTACACCTTC
>NA|14|NA|TRBJ1-2|TRBV7-2
CASSLAKQGNGYTF
TGTGCCAGCAGCTTAGCGAAACAGGGAAATGGCTACACCTTC
>TRBD1|15|once|TRBJ1-4|TRBV24-1
CATSDRDSLGEKLFF
TGTGCCACCAGTGATAGGGACAGCCTAGGGGAAAAACTGTTTTTT
>NA|12|NA|TRBJ2-1|TRBV2
CATSFSYNEQFF
TGTGCCACCAGCTTCTCCTACAATGAGCAGTTCTTC
>NA|14|NA|TRBJ2-5|TRBV5-5
CASSPRVLGETQYF
TGTGCCAGCAGCCCCAGGGTGCTGGGCGAGACCCAGTACTTC
>TRBD2|16|NA|TRBJ2-3|TRBV15
CATSRDRAGSSDTQYF
TGTGCCACCAGCAGAGATCGAGCGGGGTCGTCGGATACGCAGTATTTT
>NA|20|once|TRBJ1-5|TRBV6-4
CASSDSGEPTDADSNQPQHF
TGTGCCAGCAGTGACAGCGGGGAGCCGACAGACGCAGATAGCAATCAGCCCCAGCATTTT
>NA|15|NA|TRBJ2-5|TRBV5-8
CASSLARYYQETQYF
TGTGCCAGCAGCTTGGCGCGGTACTACCAAGAGACCCAGTACTTC
>TRBD1|15|NA|TRBJ1-1|TRBV7-9
CASSFIGTGPTEAFF
TGTGCCAGCAGCTTTATCGGGACAGGTCCCACTGAAGCTTTCTTT
>NA|13|once|TRBJ1-1|TRBV4-2
CASSQDRNTEAFF
TGTGCCAGCAGCCAAGACAGGAACACTGAAGCTTTCTTT
>TRBD2|16|NA|TRBJ2-3|TRBV27
CASRGLGAGDTDTQYF
TGTGCCAGCAGGGGGTTGGGAGCGGGGGATACAGATACGCAGTATTTT
>NA|14|many|TRBJ1-5|TRBV9
CASSAGLSNQPQHF
TGTGCCAGCAGCGCTGGGCTTAGCAATCAGCCCCAGCATTTT
>TRBD1|14|NA|TRBJ1-1|TRBV6-4
CASRLTGGSAEAFF
TGTGCCAGCAGACTGACAGGGGGGTCCGCTGAAGCTTTCTTT
>NA|11|NA|TRBJ1-1|TRBV6-5
CASRGQTEAFF
TGTGCCAGCCGAGGGCAAACAGAAGCTTTCTTT
>NA|14|NA|TRBJ1-4|TRBV7-6
CASSSMGRGEKLFF
TGTGCCAGCAGCTCAATGGGACGGGGGGAAAAACTGTTTTTT
>TRBD1|17|NA|TRBJ2-3|TRBV13
CASSGRDREPRTDTQYF
TGTGCCAGCAGCGGACGGGACAGGGAACCCCGGACAGATACGCAGTATTTT